These 10 T cell receptor beta chains originate from one sample sequenced in a study of CD8+CD57+ T cells in acquired aplastic anemia. Genomic DNA provided the template from which TCR beta VDJ and CDR3 profiles were obtained. TCRdb ran MiXCR on the reads and lists one entry per CDR3 protein. This table holds 250,000 to 350,000 distinct CDR3 sequences, 56% found once. Specimen: sorted CD4+, CD8+, or CD8+CD57+ T cells (not recorded which) from PBMCs. These receptors were obtained from a human donor with severe aplastic anemia or a healthy control (not recorded which).

This sequence joins TRBV5-1 and TRBJ1-1, with D tentatively TRBD1 (5 bases). The CDR3 has 14 residues. V was pared by 4 bases and J by 3 bases, with 13 bases between. Germline V gene sequence: CDR1 SGHRS, CDR2 YFSETQ. The DNA of the CDR3 is TGCGCCAGCAGCCCGGGCAGGGTATACACTGAAGCTTTCTTT. This codes for CASSPGRVYTEAFF.

V gene TRBV20-1 combines with J gene TRBJ2-2; D may be TRBD2 (5 bases). Trimming took off 6 bases at V and 8 bases at J, with 16 bases between the two ends. The CDR3 has 13 amino acids. CDR1 DFQATT and CDR2 SNEGSKA come from the germline V gene (reference sequence). The DNA for the CDR3 is TGCAGTGCCAAGGAGGCCGATCGGGGGGAGCTGTTTTTT. Residues: CSAKEADRGELFF.

This chain uses TRBV14 with TRBJ2-3; weak D call: TRBD2 (5 bases). This CDR3 contains 15 residues. The germline V gene has CDR1 SGHDN and CDR2 FVKESK. The V end was cut by 0 bases, the J end by 7 bases, with 14 bases between. CDR3 sequence: CASSQDQGYGNTQYF. The CDR3 nucleotides read TGTGCCAGCAGCCAAGATCAAGGGTACGGGAATACGCAGTATTTT.

The rearrangement uses TRBV5-1 and TRBJ2-5; unclear D gene. V was trimmed by 0 bases and J by 5 bases, leaving 8 bases between them. Germline CDR1 and CDR2: SGHRS and YFSETQ. CDR3 length: 13 residues. The CDR3 spells CASSLDGYETQYF. CDR3 in DNA: TGCGCCAGCAGCTTGGACGGGTATGAGACCCAGTACTTC.

V and J are TRBV29-1 and TRBJ2-2; no clear D. Germline loops: CDR1 SQVTM, CDR2 ANQGSEA. The V end lost 4 bases, the J end lost 5 bases, and 8 bases lay between the germline ends. The CDR3 sequence is 12 residues long. The CDR3 here is CSVGRGTGELFF. The DNA for the CDR3 is TGCAGCGTTGGGCGCGGAACCGGGGAGCTGTTTTTT.

The chain is built from TRBV2 and TRBJ1-2, with D possibly matching TRBD1 (6 bases). The CDR3 consists of 12 residues. The ends were cut back, 6 bases at V and 7 bases at J, with 12 bases in the middle. Germline V gives CDR1 SNHLY, CDR2 FYNNEI. CDR3 protein: CASRGAESGYTF. The DNA of the CDR3 is TGTGCCAGCAGGGGGGCAGAGAGTGGCTACACCTTC.

This clonotype was counted many times. The rearrangement uses TRBV14 and TRBJ1-2; 9 positions agree with TRBD1. The germline V gene encodes CDR1 SGHDN and CDR2 FVKESK. The V segment lost 4 bases and the J segment 7 bases; nucleotides outside the gene matches: 10. This CDR3 region has 15 residues. CDR3 sequence (DNA): TGTGCCAGCAGCCCTTTCGACAGGGGGAAGACTGGCTACACCTTC. As protein: CASSPFDRGKTGYTF.

This clonotype was counted at least ten times. The chain employs TRBV6-1 and TRBJ2-7; the match to TRBD2 covers 9 bases. The CDR3 sequence is 16 residues long. Germline values: CDR1 MNHNS, CDR2 SASEGT. The ends lost 2 bases at V and 1 base at J; junction bases unmatched: 6. The CDR3, as DNA: TGTGCCAGCAGTGAAATGGGACTAGCCCTTTCCTACGAGCAGTACTTC. Translating it yields CASSEMGLALSYEQYF.

In its sample, this clonotype was seen many times. The V and J genes are TRBV4-1 and TRBJ1-1; unclear D gene. V lost 0 bases and J lost 1, with 3 bases in between. The CDR3 runs 13 residues. CDR1 and CDR2 (germline): MGHRA, YSYEKL. The CDR3 sequence is CASSQEENTEAFF. For the CDR3, the DNA is TGCGCCAGCAGCCAAGAGGAGAACACTGAAGCTTTCTTT.

V and J are TRBV11-2 and TRBJ1-3, with D perhaps matching TRBD1 (6 bases). Germline loops: CDR1 SGHAT, CDR2 FQNNGV. This CDR3 contains 16 residues. V was shortened by 0 bases and J by 2 bases, with 11 bases between the two germline ends. CDR3 DNA sequence: TGTGCCAGCAGCTTAGAATGGACAGTAACTGGAAACACCATATATTTT. As protein: CASSLEWTVTGNTIYF. The full variable domain, its missing parts supplied by reference TRBV11-2 and TRBJ1-3, is EAGVAQSPRYKIIEKRQSVAFWCNPISGHATLYWYQQILGQGPKLLIQFQNNGVVDDSQLPKDRFSAERLKGVDSTLKIQPAKLEDSAVYLCASSLEWTVTGNTIYFGEGSWLTVV.